The clone carrying this T cell receptor beta chain was seen a few times. This sample is part of a study of cytomegalovirus exposure and HLA in healthy donors. The J segment lost 6 bases and the V segment lost 2 bases, leaving 7 bases of the junction unmatched. The CDR3 covers 15 residues. Germline assignment: CDR1 SGHDN and CDR2 FVKESK. The protocol was immunoSEQ multiplex PCR, while the TCRdb copy is restricted to in-frame clones and leaves out a portion. The repertoire consists of about 240,000 clones, with about 86% occurring once and the leading ten covering 1% to 1.5%. Sequenced sample: PBMCs. The rearrangement joins TRBV14 to TRBJ2-7; 10 bases are a match to TRBD2. This sequence originates from a woman in her 30s in good health and CMV-seropositive. CDR3 nucleotide sequence: TGTGCCAGCAGCCAAATGGGGGCTAGCGGGAGCGAGCAGTACTTC. The encoded protein is CASSQMGASGSEQYF. Filled out from reference TRBV14 and TRBJ2-7, the complete variable domain reads EAGVTQFPSHSVIEKGQTVTLRCDPISGHDNLYWYRRVMGKEIKFLLHFVKESKQDESGMPNNRFLAERTGGTYSTLKVQPAELEDSGVYFCASSQMGASGSEQYFGPGTRLTVT.